This TCR beta chain was profiled in a study of shared clonotypes between healthy human individuals. Germline V gene lookup returns CDR1 SGDLS and CDR2 YYNGEE. With V trimmed by 5 bases and J by 10 bases, 12 bases remained unmatched. The CDR3 sequence is 15 residues long. Sequencing used immunoSEQ multiplex PCR; TCRdb keeps in-frame clones, though not all of them. The sample lists 2 million or so clones; 95% were seen once. The sample consisted of naive CD4+ T cells sorted from blood. Subset of the sample: CD45RA+ positively selected. The chain uses TRBV9 and TRBJ2-2; 9 bases are shared with TRBD2. This receptor was taken from a man between 18 and 29 years old in good health. CDR3 loop: CASRGSGSKSAELFF. The CDR3 DNA reads as TGTGCCAGCAGAGGTAGCGGGAGTAAATCCGCGGAGCTGTTTTTT.